This section outlines one T cell receptor beta chain sequence together with its context. The antigen is undetermined. Here immunoSEQ multiplex PCR was the method, and the copy in TCRdb shows in-frame clones only, minus some. Among approximately 50,000 clones, 85% to 90% were seen once, and the ten largest hold approximately 0.78%. This sample stems from a study of OX40 agonist ivuxolimab in advanced cancers. Study results and limitations: Researchers report that CD8+ T cells had, on average, more expanded clones than CD4+.

The sequencing used CD4+ or CD8+ T cells sorted from blood, collected in a trial of the OX40 agonist ivuxolimab. This TCR was sampled from an adult with an advanced solid tumor such as melanoma, head and neck, liver or kidney cancer.

CDR3 sequence reads: CASSSLRAGPSDQPQHF. DNA for the CDR3: TGTGCCAGCAGCTCCCTCCGGGCAGGGCCGTCCGATCAGCCCCAGCATTTT. The chain uses TRBV5-6 and TRBJ1-5, with D possibly matching TRBD1 (5 bases). V lost 3 bases and J 5 bases, leaving 21 bases between the germline ends. Germline CDR1 is SGHDT and CDR2 is YYEEEE. The CDR3 extends over 17 amino acids.